This TCR beta chain is from a study of T cell responses to AZD1222 COVID-19 vaccine. With 1 base removed from V and 5 bases from J, the gap between germline ends came to 12 bases. The CDR3 contains 15 residues. The germline gives CDR1 SSHAT, CDR2 FNYEAQ (reference sequence). Points on this clone: Its antigen remains unknown.

Findings and caveats of the study: Recipients of AZD1222 seropositive at baseline numbered only 5 to 7.

Profiled with immunoSEQ multiplex PCR; TCRdb holds only in-frame clones, not every one. The sample lists roughly 150,000 clones, about 90% occurring once. V usage is TRBV7-7 and J usage is TRBJ2-1, with TRBD2 as a possible D gene (5 bases). The sequence came from an adult who received the AZD1222 COVID-19 vaccine. Sequences were derived from peripheral blood, sampled 28 days after the second AZD1222 dose. The CDR3 sequence: CASSLEVAPHNEQFF. The CDR3 DNA reads as TGTGCCAGCAGCTTAGAAGTAGCGCCCCACAATGAGCAGTTCTTC.